Included here is one TCR beta chain sequence, with context. The target antigen is unknown. This specimen comes from a study of cytomegalovirus exposure and HLA in healthy donors. Overall study context: The approximately 120 validation repertoires, a later analysis reported, used the same platform as the approximately 650 first-cohort repertoires. Whole-study findings and limits: The investigators catalogued 180 or so TCR beta chains as cytomegalovirus-associated. Later, an analysis found that TCR clusters from the first cohort tended to co-occur in the 120 validation repertoires. Researchers reported that a few CMV-associated chains were confirmed in vitro as CMV antigen-specific.

V dropped 5 bases and J dropped 4 bases, with 14 bases sitting between them. Germline V CDR1 and CDR2: SEHNR, FQNEAQ (reference sequence). This CDR3 region has 14 residues. This table comes from immunoSEQ multiplex PCR, and its TCRdb copy is limited to in-frame clones, with some not included. The table lists about 56,000 clones, about 92% of them singletons. The TCR was taken from a man younger than 35 in good health and CMV-seronegative. Sequencing was done on a sample of PBMCs. The chain recombines TRBV7-9 with TRBJ1-2, with a weak D call TRBD1 (5 bases). The CDR3 here is CASSPTTGTYGYTF. The DNA for the CDR3 is TGTGCCAGCAGCCCCACTACAGGTACCTATGGCTACACCTTC. Based on the CDR3 plus reference TRBV7-9 and TRBJ1-2, the full variable domain is DTGVSQNPRHKITKRGQNVTFRCDPISEHNRLYWYRQTLGQGPEFLTYFQNEAQLEKSRLLSDRFSAERPKGSFSTLEIQRTEQGDSAMYLCASSPTTGTYGYTFGSGTRLTVV.